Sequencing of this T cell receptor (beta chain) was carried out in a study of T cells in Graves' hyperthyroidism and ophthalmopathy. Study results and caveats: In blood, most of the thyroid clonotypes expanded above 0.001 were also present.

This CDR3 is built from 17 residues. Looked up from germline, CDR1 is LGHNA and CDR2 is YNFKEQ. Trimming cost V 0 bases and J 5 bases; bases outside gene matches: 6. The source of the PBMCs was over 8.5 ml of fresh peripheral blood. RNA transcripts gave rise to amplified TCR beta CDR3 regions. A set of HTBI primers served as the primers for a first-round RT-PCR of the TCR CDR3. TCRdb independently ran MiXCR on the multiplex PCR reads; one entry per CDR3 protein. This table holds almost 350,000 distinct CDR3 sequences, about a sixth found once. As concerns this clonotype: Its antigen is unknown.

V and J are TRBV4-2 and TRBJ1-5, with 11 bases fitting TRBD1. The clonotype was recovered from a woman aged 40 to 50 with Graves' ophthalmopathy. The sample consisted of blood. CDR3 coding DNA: TGTGCCAGCAGCCAAGATCAGGACAGGGGGCATTATCAGCCCCAGCATTTT. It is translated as CASSQDQDRGHYQPQHF.